The 6 T cell receptor beta chains below come from one sample, sequenced in a study of cytomegalovirus exposure and HLA in healthy donors. Both 60 Vbeta primers and 13 Jbeta primers went into the PCR. The data were produced by immunoSEQ multiplex PCR, yet TCRdb's version contains in-frame clones alone and is incomplete. The table lists 200,000 to 250,000 clones, around four fifths of them singletons. The sequenced material came from PBMCs. The receptors stem from a man over 45 in good health and CMV-seronegative.

This clone was detected a few times. The genes are TRBV4-1 and TRBJ2-1, with 14 bases lining up with TRBD2. Trimming at V came to 3 bases and at J to 4 bases, leaving 8 bases not matched to a gene. Germline-derived CDR1 and CDR2 are MGHRA and YSYEKL. The CDR3 extends over 18 amino acids. CDR3 nucleotide sequence: TGCGCCAGCAGCCATGGGACTAGCGGGAGAGGGGGGTACAATGAGCAGTTCTTC. Protein product: CASSHGTSGRGGYNEQFF.

The gene calls are TRBV14 and TRBJ2-5; 9 bases fit TRBD1. This CDR3 region has 16 residues. J was trimmed by 2 bases and V by 4 bases; bases with no gene match: 8. Germline CDR1 reads SGHDN; CDR2 reads FVKESK. CDR3 in DNA: TGTGCCAGCAGCCGACAAAAGACAGGGGGTCAAGAGACCCAGTACTTC. The encoded protein is CASSRQKTGGQETQYF.

This chain joins TRBV5-4 and TRBJ2-3, with 12 bases identical to TRBD2. Losses at the gene ends were 4 bases for V and 0 bases for J; bases not matched to a gene: 3. The germline V gene encodes CDR1 SGHNT and CDR2 YYREEE (reference sequence). The CDR3 contains 16 residues. CDR3 region: CASSASGRDSTDTQYF. CDR3 DNA sequence: TGTGCCAGCAGCGCTAGCGGGAGGGATAGCACAGATACGCAGTATTTT.

The rearrangement uses TRBV19 and TRBJ2-1; 10 bases line up with TRBD2. The CDR3 is 15 amino acids. V was clipped by 7 bases and J by 4 bases; unmatched bases: 7. Germline V lookup: CDR1 LNHDA, CDR2 SQIVND (reference sequence). The CDR3 region is CASKPAGGWYNEQFF. The CDR3 DNA reads as TGTGCCAGTAAACCAGCGGGAGGGTGGTACAATGAGCAGTTCTTC.

The chain is built from TRBV28 and TRBJ1-5; 7 bases map to TRBD1. Germline trimming cut 4 bases from V and 4 bases from J; bases unmatched to any gene: 13. This CDR3 region has 17 residues. Looked up from germline, CDR1 is MDHEN and CDR2 is SYDVKM. CDR3 bases: TGTGCCAGCAGTTCACCTCCCAGACAGGGTGTTAATCAGCCCCAGCATTTT. It is translated as CASSSPPRQGVNQPQHF.

The chain joins TRBV5-6 to TRBJ2-2; 10 bases agree with TRBD2. The CDR3 is 17 residues long. Germline CDR1 reads SGHDT; CDR2 reads YYEEEE. J gave up 2 bases and V 3 bases, and 7 bases lay outside the gene matches. The CDR3 sequence is CASSSPGLARNTGELFF. In DNA form, the CDR3 reads TGTGCCAGCAGCTCACCGGGACTAGCGAGAAACACCGGGGAGCTGTTTTTT.